This T cell receptor beta chain was recorded in a study of CD8 T cells in ankylosing spondylitis. Study-level results: Enrichment of disease-linked clones was reportedly significant in matched ankylosing spondylitis synovial fluid. Peripheral blood held disease-linked clones only at relatively low frequency, and these were CD8+. Earlier reports found some motif variants in synovial fluid and blood in reactive arthritis.

Quantitative barcoded 5'-RACE was used to prepare TCR beta libraries. TCRdb recomputed calls from the 5' RACE reads with MiXCR, one row per CDR3 protein. Altogether 250,000 or so distinct CDR3 sequences are present, under 30% being singletons, with the ten largest covering less than 0.75%. This clonotype was observed many times. Its antigen is not identified. The V gene's germline CDR1 is DFQATT and CDR2 SNEGSKA (reference sequence). V lost 3 bases and J 0 bases, leaving 5 bases between the germline ends. The CDR3 consists of 12 residues. The sequence was obtained from a male donor with ankylosing spondylitis or in good health (not recorded which). This chain joins TRBV20-1 and TRBJ1-1; D is ambiguous. Sample: blood, either unsorted or a sorted T cell fraction (not recorded which). CDR3 nucleotides: TGCAGTGCTAGCCTGGTGAACACTGAAGCTTTCTTT. Translation: CSASLVNTEAFF.